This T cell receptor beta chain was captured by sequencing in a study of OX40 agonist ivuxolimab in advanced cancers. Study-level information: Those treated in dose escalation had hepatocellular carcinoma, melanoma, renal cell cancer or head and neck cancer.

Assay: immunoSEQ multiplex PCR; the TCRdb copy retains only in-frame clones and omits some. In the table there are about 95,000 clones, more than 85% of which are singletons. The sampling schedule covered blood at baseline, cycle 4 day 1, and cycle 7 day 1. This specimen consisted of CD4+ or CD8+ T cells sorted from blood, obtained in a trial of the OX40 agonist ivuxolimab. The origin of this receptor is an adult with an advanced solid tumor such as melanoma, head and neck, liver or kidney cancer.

CDR3 amino acids: CASSNDRGNQPQHF. The CDR3 DNA reads TGTGCCAGCAGCAACGACAGGGGGAATCAGCCCCAGCATTTT. This chain joins TRBV7-8 and TRBJ1-5, with 9 bases matching TRBD1. This CDR3 region has 14 residues. CDR1 and CDR2 (germline): SGHVS, FQNEAQ. The ends lost 5 bases at V and 4 bases at J; junction bases unmatched: 3.